A single sample is the source of the 13 T cell receptor beta chains below, sequenced in a study of T cell repertoires in cytomegalovirus infection. MiXCR, applied by TCRdb to the reads, yields one record per CDR3 protein. The data show roughly 200,000 distinct CDR3 sequences, approximately 18% seen once. The sequenced sample consisted of CD8+ T cells from PBMCs. Receptor source: a human donor in good health (CMV status not recorded). Some clones in this sample may be carry-over from other donors' samples.

This clonotype was counted only a few times. The chain joins TRBV7-2 to TRBJ1-1; no clear D. The germline V and J ends were trimmed by 5 bases and 7 bases, with 11 bases remaining between them. Germline assignment: CDR1 SGHTA and CDR2 FQGNSA. CDR3 length: 12 residues. The DNA for the CDR3 is TGTGCCAGCAGCGCACCCCTCCATGAAGCTTTCTTT. Its protein is CASSAPLHEAFF.

The chain uses TRBV15 and TRBJ2-7; D possibly uses TRBD1 or TRBD2 (5 bases each). Germline values: CDR1 LNHNV, CDR2 YYDKDF (reference sequence). Trimming cost V 5 bases and J 2 bases, with 16 bases left between them. This CDR3 spans 15 amino acids. In nucleotides, the CDR3 is TGTGCCACCAGCGTGAGGTCGGTGGGGGCCTACGAGCAGTACTTC. Translation gives CATSVRSVGAYEQYF. Full variable domain (remainder filled in from reference TRBV15 and TRBJ2-7): DAMVIQNPRYQVTQFGKPVTLSCSQTLNHNVMYWYQQKSSQAPKLLFHYYDKDFNNEADTPDNFQSRRPNTSFCFLDIRSPGLGDTAMYLCATSVRSVGAYEQYFGPGTRLTVT.

The CDR3 DNA is TGTGCCATCAGTGCAAAGGGGGGTCTAGCCCATAACAATGAGCAGTTCTTC. Translated: CAISAKGGLAHNNEQFF. The chain carries TRBV10-3 and TRBJ2-1; perhaps D is TRBD1 or TRBD2 (6 bases each). Trimming left V 4 bases short and J 5 bases short, with 21 bases between. The CDR3 spans 17 residues. Germline V gene lookup returns CDR1 ENHRY and CDR2 SYGVKD.

This clonotype was recorded a few times. V and J are TRBV7-9 and TRBJ2-1, with D possibly being TRBD1 (6 bases). V shed 7 bases and J shed 10 bases, with 14 bases lying between them. From germline, CDR1 is SEHNR and CDR2 FQNEAQ (reference sequence). This CDR3 is 12 amino acids long. The CDR3 DNA reads as TGTGCCAGCACCCTTTCAGACAGGGAGCAGTTCTTC. As protein: CASTLSDREQFF.

The V and J genes are TRBV7-2 and TRBJ2-4, with D uncertain. Germline-derived CDR1 and CDR2 are SGHTA and FQGNSA. This CDR3 has 20 amino acids. Trimming took 0 bases from V and 4 from J, leaving 25 bases between them. CDR3 bases: TGTGCCAGCAGCTTAGCTGGCCACCTTAGGTTCAATGGTGTAAAAAACATTCAGTACTTC. Its translation: CASSLAGHLRFNGVKNIQYF.

This clonotype was counted between two and nine times. The chain joins TRBV7-2 to TRBJ2-7, with 9 positions matching TRBD1. The J segment lost 6 bases and the V segment lost 1 base, leaving 4 bases of the junction unmatched. The CDR3 length is 14 residues. Germline V CDR1 and CDR2: SGHTA, FQGNSA. DNA of the CDR3: TGTGCCAGCAGCTTAGAACAGGGGGCACGCGAGCAGTACTTC. Translating it yields CASSLEQGAREQYF. Full variable domain (rest looked up from reference TRBV7-2 and TRBJ2-7): GAGVSQSPSNKVTEKGKDVELRCDPISGHTALYWYRQSLGQGLEFLIYFQGNSAPDKSGLPSDRFSAERTGGSVSTLTIQRTQQEDSAVYLCASSLEQGAREQYFGPGTRLTVT.

This clonotype was seen a handful of times. The chain employs TRBV29-1 and TRBJ1-2; D call uncertain. V dropped 0 bases and J dropped 2 bases, with 10 bases sitting between them. This CDR3 region has 14 residues. CDR1 and CDR2 from the germline V gene are SQVTM and ANQGSEA. The CDR3 loop is CSVEDLGLNYGYTF. CDR3 DNA: TGCAGCGTTGAAGATTTGGGCCTGAACTATGGCTACACCTTC.

The chain is built from TRBV20-1 and TRBJ2-1, with D perhaps TRBD1 (6 bases). Trimming took 6 bases from V and 0 from J, leaving 15 bases between them. Germline-derived CDR1 and CDR2 are DFQATT and SNEGSKA (reference sequence). The CDR3 is 15 amino acids. The CDR3 is CSAITGTSSYNEQFF. The CDR3 coding sequence is TGCAGTGCAATTACCGGGACAAGCTCCTACAATGAGCAGTTCTTC.

The chain carries TRBV7-8 and TRBJ2-7, with 8 positions matching TRBD2. J gave up 3 bases and V 5 bases, and 6 bases lay outside the gene matches. Per germline, CDR1 SGHVS and CDR2 FQNEAQ. The CDR3 is made up of 14 amino acids. This CDR3 is CASSPPGLGYEQYF. The CDR3 DNA sequence: TGTGCCAGCAGCCCACCGGGACTAGGCTACGAGCAGTACTTC.

This clonotype was detected a few times. The gene calls are TRBV7-9 and TRBJ2-5; 9 bases align to TRBD1. After removal of 3 bases from V and 4 bases from J, the junction contained 6 bases not matched to a gene. This CDR3 is 15 amino acids long. Germline values: CDR1 SEHNR, CDR2 FQNEAQ (reference sequence). CDR3 bases: TGTGCCAGCAGCTTCCGGGGACAGGGCGGAGAGACCCAGTACTTC. Its protein is CASSFRGQGGETQYF. Full variable domain (outside the CDR3, taken from reference TRBV7-9 and TRBJ2-5): DTGVSQNPRHKITKRGQNVTFRCDPISEHNRLYWYRQTLGQGPEFLTYFQNEAQLEKSRLLSDRFSAERPKGSFSTLEIQRTEQGDSAMYLCASSFRGQGGETQYFGPGTRLLVL.

This chain joins TRBV7-6 and TRBJ1-1; TRBD1 is a possible D gene (5 bases). Trimming cost V 1 base and J 1 base, with 10 bases left between them. Germline CDR1 is SGHVS and CDR2 is FNYEAQ. The CDR3 spans 15 residues. The CDR3 is CASSLDPGRNTEAFF. DNA of the CDR3: TGTGCCAGCAGCTTAGATCCAGGGAGGAACACTGAAGCTTTCTTT.

V usage is TRBV27 and J usage is TRBJ1-5; a possible D gene is TRBD1 (5 bases). V was cut by 2 bases and J by 0 bases, with 14 bases left in between. The CDR3 sequence is 17 residues long. The germline V gene has CDR1 MNHEY and CDR2 SMNVEV (reference sequence). The CDR3 loop reads CASSLRGDGHSNQPQHF. The CDR3 DNA reads as TGTGCCAGCAGTTTAAGGGGTGACGGTCATAGCAATCAGCCCCAGCATTTT.

This sequence joins TRBV7-9 and TRBJ1-4, with D perhaps TRBD1 (5 bases). CDR3 length: 14 amino acids. In germline, CDR1 is SEHNR, CDR2 FQNEAQ (reference sequence). V was pared by 5 bases and J by 6 bases, with 13 bases between. The CDR3 reads CASSLTGMDEKLFF. Written as DNA, the CDR3 is TGTGCCAGCAGCCTCACAGGAATGGATGAAAAACTGTTTTTT.